This TCR beta chain appears in the sequencing data of a study of T cell changes during pregnancy in multiple sclerosis. Using immunoSEQ multiplex PCR, the repertoire was profiled, and TCRdb retains in-frame clones only, with some absent. The sample lists around 33,000 clones, around 90% occurring once. The CDR3 is made up of 15 amino acids. V was trimmed by 7 bases and J by 3 bases, leaving 19 bases between them. Germline CDR1 SGHRS, CDR2 YFSETQ. Here the sequenced sample was CD4+ T cells from peripheral blood mononuclear cells, taken in the third trimester of pregnancy. The chain has TRBV5-1 and TRBJ1-2, with D possibly TRBD1 on 5 matching bases. The clonotype was recovered from a female donor in good health, enrolled as a control in a pregnancy study. The CDR3 nucleotides are TGCGCCAGCGCGCTAAACGCGGGGACCCACTATGGCTACACCTTC. Translation: CASALNAGTHYGYTF.